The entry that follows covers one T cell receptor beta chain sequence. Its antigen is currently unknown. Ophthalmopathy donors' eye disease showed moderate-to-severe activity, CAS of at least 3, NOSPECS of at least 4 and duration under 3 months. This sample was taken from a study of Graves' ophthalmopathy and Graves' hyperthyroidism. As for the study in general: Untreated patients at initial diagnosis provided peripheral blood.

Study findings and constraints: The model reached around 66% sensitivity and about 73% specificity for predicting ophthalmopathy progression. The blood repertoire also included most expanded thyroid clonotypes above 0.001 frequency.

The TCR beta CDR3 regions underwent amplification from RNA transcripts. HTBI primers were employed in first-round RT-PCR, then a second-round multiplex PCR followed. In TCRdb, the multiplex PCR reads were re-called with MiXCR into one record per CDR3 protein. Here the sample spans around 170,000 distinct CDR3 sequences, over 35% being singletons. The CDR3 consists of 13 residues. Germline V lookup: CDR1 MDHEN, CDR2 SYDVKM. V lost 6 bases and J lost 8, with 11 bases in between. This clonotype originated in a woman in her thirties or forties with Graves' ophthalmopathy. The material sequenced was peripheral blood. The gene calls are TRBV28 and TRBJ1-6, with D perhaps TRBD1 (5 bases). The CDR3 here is CASRGQGHSPLHF. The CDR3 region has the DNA TGTGCCAGCAGGGGCCAGGGACATTCACCCCTCCACTTT.